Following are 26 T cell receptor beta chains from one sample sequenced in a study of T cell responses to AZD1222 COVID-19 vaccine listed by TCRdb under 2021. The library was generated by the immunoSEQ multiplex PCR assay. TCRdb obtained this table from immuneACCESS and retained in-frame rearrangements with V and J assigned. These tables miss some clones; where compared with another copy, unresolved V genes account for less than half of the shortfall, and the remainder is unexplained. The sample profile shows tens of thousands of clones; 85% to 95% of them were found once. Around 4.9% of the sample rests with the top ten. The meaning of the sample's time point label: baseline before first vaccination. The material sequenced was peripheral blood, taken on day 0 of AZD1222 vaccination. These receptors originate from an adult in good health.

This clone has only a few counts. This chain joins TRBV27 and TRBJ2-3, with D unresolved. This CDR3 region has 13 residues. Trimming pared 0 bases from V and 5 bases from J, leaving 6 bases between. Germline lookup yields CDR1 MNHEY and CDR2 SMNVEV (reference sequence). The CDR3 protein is CASSLSGGDTQYF. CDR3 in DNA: TGTGCCAGCAGTTTATCTGGTGGAGATACGCAGTATTTT.

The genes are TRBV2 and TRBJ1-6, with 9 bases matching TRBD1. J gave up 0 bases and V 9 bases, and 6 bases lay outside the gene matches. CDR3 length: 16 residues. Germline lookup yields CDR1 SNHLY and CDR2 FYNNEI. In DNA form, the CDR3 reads TGTGCCAGGGACAGGGGTCTCAGCTCCTATAATTCACCCCTCCACTTT. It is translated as CARDRGLSSYNSPLHF.

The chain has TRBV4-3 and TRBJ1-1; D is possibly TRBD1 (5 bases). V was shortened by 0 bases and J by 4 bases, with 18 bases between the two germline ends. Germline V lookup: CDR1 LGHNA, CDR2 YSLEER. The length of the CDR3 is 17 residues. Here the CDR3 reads CASSQDLMGRAGTEAFF. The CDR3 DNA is TGCGCCAGCAGCCAAGATCTAATGGGCAGGGCCGGCACTGAAGCTTTCTTT.

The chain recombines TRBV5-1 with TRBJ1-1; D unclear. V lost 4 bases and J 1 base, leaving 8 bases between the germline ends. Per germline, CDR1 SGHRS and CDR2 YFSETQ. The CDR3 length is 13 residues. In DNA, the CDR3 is TGCGCCAGCAGCCACGATCAGAACACTGAAGCTTTCTTT. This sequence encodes CASSHDQNTEAFF.

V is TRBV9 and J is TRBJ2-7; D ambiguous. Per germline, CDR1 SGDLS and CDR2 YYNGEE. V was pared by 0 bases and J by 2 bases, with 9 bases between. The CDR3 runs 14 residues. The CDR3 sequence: CASSVVAYTYEQYF. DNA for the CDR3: TGTGCCAGCAGCGTAGTAGCCTATACCTACGAGCAGTACTTC.

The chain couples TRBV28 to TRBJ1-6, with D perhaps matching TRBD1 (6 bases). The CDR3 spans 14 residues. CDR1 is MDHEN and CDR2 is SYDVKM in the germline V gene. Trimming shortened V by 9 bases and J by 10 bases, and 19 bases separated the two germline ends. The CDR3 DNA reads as TGTGCCAGTCGCTCGGGTCTACAGGGCTCACCCCTCCACTTT. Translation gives CASRSGLQGSPLHF.

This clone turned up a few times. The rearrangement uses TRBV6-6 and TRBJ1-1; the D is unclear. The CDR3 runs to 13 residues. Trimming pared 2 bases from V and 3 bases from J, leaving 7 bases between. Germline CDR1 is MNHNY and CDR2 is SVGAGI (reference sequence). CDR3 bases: TGTGCCAGCAGTTACCGACGGGACACTGAAGCTTTCTTT. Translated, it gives CASSYRRDTEAFF.

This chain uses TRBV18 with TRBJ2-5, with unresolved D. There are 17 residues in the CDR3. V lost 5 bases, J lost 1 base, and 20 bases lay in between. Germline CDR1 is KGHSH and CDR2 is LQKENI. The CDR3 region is CASSSTDAILLQETQYF. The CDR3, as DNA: TGTGCCAGCTCATCCACGGACGCTATCCTCCTCCAAGAGACCCAGTACTTC. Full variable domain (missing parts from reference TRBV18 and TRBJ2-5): NAGVMQNPRHLVRRRGQEARLRCSPMKGHSHVYWYRQLPEEGLKFMVYLQKENIIDESGMPKERFSAEFPKEGPSILRIQQVVRGDSAAYFCASSSTDAILLQETQYFGPGTRLLVL.

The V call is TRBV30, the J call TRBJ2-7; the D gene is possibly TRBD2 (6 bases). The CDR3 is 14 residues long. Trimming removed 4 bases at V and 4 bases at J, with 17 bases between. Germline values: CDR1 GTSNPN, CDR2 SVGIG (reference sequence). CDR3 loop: CAWKAGTRIYEQYF. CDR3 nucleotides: TGTGCCTGGAAGGCGGGGACGCGCATATACGAGCAGTACTTC.

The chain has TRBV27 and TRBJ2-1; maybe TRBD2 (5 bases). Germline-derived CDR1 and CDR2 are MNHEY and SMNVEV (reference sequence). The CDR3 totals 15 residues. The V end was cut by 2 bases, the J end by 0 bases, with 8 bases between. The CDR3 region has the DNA TGTGCCAGCAGTTTAATGCTAGCCTCCTACAATGAGCAGTTCTTC. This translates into CASSLMLASYNEQFF.

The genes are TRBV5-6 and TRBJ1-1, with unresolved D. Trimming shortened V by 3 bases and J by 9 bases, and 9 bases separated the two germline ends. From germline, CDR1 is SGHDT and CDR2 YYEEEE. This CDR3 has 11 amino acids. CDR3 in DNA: TGTGCCAGCAGCTGGGAAGGAAAAGCTTTCTTT. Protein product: CASSWEGKAFF.

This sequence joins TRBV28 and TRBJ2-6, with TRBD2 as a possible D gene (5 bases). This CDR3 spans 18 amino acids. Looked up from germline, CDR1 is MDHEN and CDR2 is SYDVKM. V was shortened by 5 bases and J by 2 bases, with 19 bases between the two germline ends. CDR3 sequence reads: CASSRPPAGITGANVLTF. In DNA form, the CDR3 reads TGTGCCAGCAGTCGTCCCCCGGCGGGCATAACTGGGGCCAACGTCCTGACTTTC.

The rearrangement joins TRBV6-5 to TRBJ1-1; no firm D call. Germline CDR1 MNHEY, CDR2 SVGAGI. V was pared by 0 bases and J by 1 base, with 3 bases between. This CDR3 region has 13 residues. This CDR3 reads CASSYSRNTEAFF. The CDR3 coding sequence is TGTGCCAGCAGTTACTCGAGGAACACTGAAGCTTTCTTT.

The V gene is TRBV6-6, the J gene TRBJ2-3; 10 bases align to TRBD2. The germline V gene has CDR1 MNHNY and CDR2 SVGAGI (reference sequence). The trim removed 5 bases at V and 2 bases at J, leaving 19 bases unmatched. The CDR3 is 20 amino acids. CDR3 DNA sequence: TGTGCCAGCAGTCGCCGACTCCCAGCGGGGGGGCCTAGTGTCACAGATACGCAGTATTTT. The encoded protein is CASSRRLPAGGPSVTDTQYF.

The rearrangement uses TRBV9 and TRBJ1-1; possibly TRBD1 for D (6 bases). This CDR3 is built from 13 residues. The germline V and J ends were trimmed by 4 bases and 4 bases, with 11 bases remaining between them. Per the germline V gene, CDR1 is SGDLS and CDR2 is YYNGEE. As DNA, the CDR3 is TGTGCCAGCAGCCGGAGGGGGGGCACTGAAGCTTTCTTT. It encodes CASSRRGGTEAFF.

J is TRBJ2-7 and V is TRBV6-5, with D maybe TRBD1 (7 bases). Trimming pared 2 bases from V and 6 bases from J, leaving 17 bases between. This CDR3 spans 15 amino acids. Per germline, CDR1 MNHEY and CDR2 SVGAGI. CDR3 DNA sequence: TGTGCCAGCAGTTACCAGACAGGGAGGTCAAGCGAGCAGTACTTC. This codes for CASSYQTGRSSEQYF.

The CDR3 DNA follows: TGTGCCAGCGGGCTAAGACAGGGGGCCACCTACGAGCAGTACTTC. Protein: CASGLRQGATYEQYF. The V and J genes are TRBV27 and TRBJ2-7; 10 bases agree with TRBD1. The V and J ends lost 8 bases and 2 bases, in that order; junction bases with no gene match: 9. This CDR3 region has 15 residues. Germline-derived CDR1 and CDR2 are MNHEY and SMNVEV (reference sequence).

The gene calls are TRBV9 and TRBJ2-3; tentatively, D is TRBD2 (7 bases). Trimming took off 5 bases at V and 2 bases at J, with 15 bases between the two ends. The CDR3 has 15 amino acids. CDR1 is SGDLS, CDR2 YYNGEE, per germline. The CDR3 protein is CASRPSGGPTDTQYF. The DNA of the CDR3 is TGTGCCAGCAGGCCCTCGGGGGGCCCCACAGATACGCAGTATTTT.

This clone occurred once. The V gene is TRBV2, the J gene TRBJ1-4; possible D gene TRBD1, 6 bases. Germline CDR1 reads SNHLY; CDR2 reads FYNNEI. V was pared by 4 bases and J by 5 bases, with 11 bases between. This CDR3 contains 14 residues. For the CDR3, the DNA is TGTGCCAGCAGTGTTGGGGGGGCCAATGAAAAACTGTTTTTT. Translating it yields CASSVGGANEKLFF. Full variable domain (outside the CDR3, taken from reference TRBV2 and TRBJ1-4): EPEVTQTPSHQVTQMGQEVILRCVPISNHLYFYWYRQILGQKVEFLVSFYNNEISEKSEIFDDQFSVERPDGSNFTLKIRSTKLEDSAMYFCASSVGGANEKLFFGSGTQLSVL.

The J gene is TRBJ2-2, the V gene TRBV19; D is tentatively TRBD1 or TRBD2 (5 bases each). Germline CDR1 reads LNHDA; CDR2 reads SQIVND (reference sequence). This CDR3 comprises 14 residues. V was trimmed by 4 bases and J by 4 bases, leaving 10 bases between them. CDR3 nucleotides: TGTGCCAGTAGTAAGGGGACGGCCACCGGGGAGCTGTTTTTT. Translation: CASSKGTATGELFF. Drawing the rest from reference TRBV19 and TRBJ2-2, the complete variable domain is DGGITQSPKYLFRKEGQNVTLSCEQNLNHDAMYWYRQDPGQGLRLIYYSQIVNDFQKGDIAEGYSVSREKKESFPLTVTSAQKNPTAFYLCASSKGTATGELFFGEGSRLTVL.

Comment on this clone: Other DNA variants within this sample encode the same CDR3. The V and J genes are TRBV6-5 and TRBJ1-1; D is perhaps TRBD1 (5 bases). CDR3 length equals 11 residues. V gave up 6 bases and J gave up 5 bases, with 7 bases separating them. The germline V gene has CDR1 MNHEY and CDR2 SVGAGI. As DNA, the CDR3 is TGTGCCAGCAGCTCAGGGACTGAAGCTTTCTTT. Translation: CASSSGTEAFF.

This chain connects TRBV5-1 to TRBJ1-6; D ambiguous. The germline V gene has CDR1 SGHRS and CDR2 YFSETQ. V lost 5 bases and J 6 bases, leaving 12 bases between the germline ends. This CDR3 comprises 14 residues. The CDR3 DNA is TGCGCCAGCAGGGTGAATCCGGGTAATTCACCCCTCCACTTT. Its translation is CASRVNPGNSPLHF.

CDR3 nucleotides: TGTGCCAGCAGCCAAGTAGGGGGGGCCTCCTACAATGAGCAGTTCTTC. Residues: CASSQVGGASYNEQFF. The V call is TRBV14, the J call TRBJ2-1, with D perhaps TRBD2 (7 bases). CDR3 length: 16 amino acids. Trimming took 1 base from V and 0 from J, leaving 10 bases between them. In germline, CDR1 is SGHDN, CDR2 FVKESK.

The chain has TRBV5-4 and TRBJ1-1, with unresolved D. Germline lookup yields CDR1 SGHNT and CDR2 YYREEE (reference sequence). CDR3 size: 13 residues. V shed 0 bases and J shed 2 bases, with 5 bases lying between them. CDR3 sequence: CASSLAINTEAFF. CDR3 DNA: TGTGCCAGCAGCTTGGCGATCAACACTGAAGCTTTCTTT.

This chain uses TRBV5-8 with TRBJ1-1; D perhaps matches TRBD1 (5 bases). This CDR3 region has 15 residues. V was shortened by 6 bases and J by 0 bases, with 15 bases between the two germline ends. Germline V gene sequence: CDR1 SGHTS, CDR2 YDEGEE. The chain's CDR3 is CASTFLGVMNTEAFF. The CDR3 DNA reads TGTGCCAGCACATTTTTAGGGGTTATGAACACTGAAGCTTTCTTT.

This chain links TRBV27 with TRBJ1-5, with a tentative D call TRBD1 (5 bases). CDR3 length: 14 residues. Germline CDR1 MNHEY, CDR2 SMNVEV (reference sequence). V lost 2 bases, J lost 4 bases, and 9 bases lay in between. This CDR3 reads CASSLGGGNQPQHF. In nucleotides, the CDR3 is TGTGCCAGCAGTTTAGGGGGTGGGAATCAGCCCCAGCATTTT.